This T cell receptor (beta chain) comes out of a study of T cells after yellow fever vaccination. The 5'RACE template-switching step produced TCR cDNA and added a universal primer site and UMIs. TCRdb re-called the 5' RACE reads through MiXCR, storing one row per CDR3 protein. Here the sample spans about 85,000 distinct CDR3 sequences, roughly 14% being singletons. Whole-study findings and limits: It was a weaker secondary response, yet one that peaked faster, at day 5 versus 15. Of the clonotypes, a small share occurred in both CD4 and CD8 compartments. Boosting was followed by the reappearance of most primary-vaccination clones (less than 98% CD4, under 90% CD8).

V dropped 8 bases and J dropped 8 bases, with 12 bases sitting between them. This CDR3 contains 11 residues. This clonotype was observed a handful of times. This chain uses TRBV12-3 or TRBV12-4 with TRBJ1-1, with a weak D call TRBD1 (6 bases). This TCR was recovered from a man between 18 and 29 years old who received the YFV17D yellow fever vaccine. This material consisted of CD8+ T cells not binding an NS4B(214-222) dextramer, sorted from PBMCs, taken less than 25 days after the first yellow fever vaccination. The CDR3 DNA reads TGTGCCAGCCATACACAGGGAGAAGCTTTCTTT. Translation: CASHTQGEAFF.